A single sample gave rise to the 8 T cell receptor beta chains below, sequenced in a study of identifying expanded T cells in peripheral blood (dated by TCRdb to about 2019). Library method: the immunoSEQ multiplex PCR assay. TCRdb carries this immuneACCESS record with in-frame sequences only. Its versions omit some clonotypes, under half of them owing to an unresolved V gene in the studies checked, with the rest unexplained. Here the sample has roughly 100,000 clones; about 87% occur a single time. The ten largest clones capture over 12% of the sample. The source material was blood. The source is a person aged 18-70 years in good health.

This clone came up a few times. The chain is built from TRBV5-1 and TRBJ1-2, with TRBD1 as a possible D gene (6 bases). The germline CDR1 and CDR2 sequences are SGHRS and YFSETQ. Trimming removed 3 bases from V and 1 base from J, with 16 bases in between. This CDR3 comprises 16 residues. DNA for the CDR3: TGCGCCAGCAGCTCTGGAGGCCAGGGGCTTAACTATGGCTACACCTTC. Protein product: CASSSGGQGLNYGYTF.

The chain has TRBV18 and TRBJ1-1; D remains ambiguous. The CDR3 sequence is 14 residues long. V was shortened by 2 bases and J by 5 bases, with 12 bases between the two germline ends. Germline V gives CDR1 KGHSH, CDR2 LQKENI. CDR3 sequence: CASSPTEGLTEAFF. The CDR3 coding sequence is TGTGCCAGCTCACCAACGGAAGGATTAACTGAAGCTTTCTTT. Based on the CDR3 plus reference TRBV18 and TRBJ1-1, the full variable domain is NAGVMQNPRHLVRRRGQEARLRCSPMKGHSHVYWYRQLPEEGLKFMVYLQKENIIDESGMPKERFSAEFPKEGPSILRIQQVVRGDSAAYFCASSPTEGLTEAFFGQGTRLTVV.

The V call is TRBV7-9, the J call TRBJ1-1; D is ambiguous. V lost 5 bases to trimming and J lost 0 bases, with 7 bases between them. Per germline, CDR1 SEHNR and CDR2 FQNEAQ (reference sequence). The CDR3 contains 13 residues. In DNA, the CDR3 is TGTGCCAGCAGCGCTGGACTGAACACTGAAGCTTTCTTT. This translates into CASSAGLNTEAFF.

V and J are TRBV29-1 and TRBJ1-2, with D unresolved. The germline CDR1 and CDR2 sequences are SQVTM and ANQGSEA. The CDR3 covers 16 residues. The V and J ends lost 4 bases and 0 bases respectively, with 18 bases between them. The CDR3 sequence: CSVVRQTYIPNYGYTF. CDR3 in DNA: TGCAGCGTTGTCCGGCAAACCTATATTCCTAACTATGGCTACACCTTC.

The chain uses TRBV7-8 and TRBJ2-7; the D is unclear. Trimming took 2 bases from V and 3 from J, leaving 5 bases between them. The CDR3 length is 12 residues. Germline CDR1 SGHVS, CDR2 FQNEAQ. DNA for the CDR3: TGTGCCAGCAGCTTAACACGCTACGAGCAGTACTTC. This codes for CASSLTRYEQYF.

The gene calls are TRBV27 and TRBJ2-3; weak D call: TRBD1 (6 bases). CDR1 and CDR2 from the germline V gene are MNHEY and SMNVEV (reference sequence). Trimming removed 5 bases at V and 2 bases at J, with 14 bases between. CDR3 length: 15 amino acids. CDR3 sequence reads: CASSPQDRLTDTQYF. The CDR3 DNA reads as TGTGCCAGCAGTCCCCAGGACAGACTCACAGATACGCAGTATTTT.

J is TRBJ2-1 and V is TRBV7-2; D unresolved. The ends were cut back, 0 bases at V and 8 bases at J, with 8 bases in the middle. Germline V CDR1 and CDR2: SGHTA, FQGNSA. The CDR3 is made up of 13 amino acids. The CDR3 nucleotides read TGTGCCAGCAGCTTAGCACTGGTACATGAGCAGTTCTTC. Amino acid sequence: CASSLALVHEQFF.

The chain combines TRBV16 with TRBJ1-1, with TRBD1 matching 10 bases. The CDR3 consists of 18 residues. The germline gives CDR1 KGHSY, CDR2 FQNENV. J gave up 3 bases and V 0 bases, and 10 bases lay outside the gene matches. CDR3 DNA: TGTGCCAGCAGCCAATCTAGTCGACAGGGGGCGCAGGACACTGAAGCTTTCTTT. Its translation: CASSQSSRQGAQDTEAFF.